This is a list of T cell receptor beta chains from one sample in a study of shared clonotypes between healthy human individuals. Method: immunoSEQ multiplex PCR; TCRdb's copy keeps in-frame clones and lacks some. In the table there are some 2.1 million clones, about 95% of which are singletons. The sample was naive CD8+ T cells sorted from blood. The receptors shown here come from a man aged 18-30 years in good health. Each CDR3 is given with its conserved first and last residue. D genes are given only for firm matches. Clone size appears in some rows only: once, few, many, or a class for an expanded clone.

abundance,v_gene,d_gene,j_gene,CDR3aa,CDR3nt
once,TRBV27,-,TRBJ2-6,CASSPNSSGANVLTF,TGTGCCAGCAGTCCGAACAGCTCTGGGGCCAACGTCCTGACTTTC
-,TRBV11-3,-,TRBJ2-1,CASVIMHEQFF,TGTGCCAGCGTCATAATGCATGAGCAGTTCTTC
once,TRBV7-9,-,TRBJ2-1,CASSLLETANYNEQFF,TGTGCCAGCAGCTTACTTGAGACAGCCAACTACAATGAGCAGTTCTTC
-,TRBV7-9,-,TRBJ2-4,CASSLDSGTLRNIQYF,TGTGCCAGCAGCTTAGATTCCGGGACATTAAGGAACATTCAGTACTTC
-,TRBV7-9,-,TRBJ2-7,CASSLADSYEQYF,TGTGCCAGCAGCTTAGCCGACAGTTACGAGCAGTACTTC
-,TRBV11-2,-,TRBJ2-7,CASSPGGYEQYF,TGTGCCAGCAGCCCAGGGGGGTACGAGCAGTACTTC
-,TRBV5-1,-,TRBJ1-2,CASSLNTAANYGYTF,TGCGCCAGCAGCTTGAACACTGCTGCTAACTATGGCTACACCTTC
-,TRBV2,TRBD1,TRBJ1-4,CASSATQTGAFATNEKLFF,TGTGCCAGCAGTGCTACCCAGACAGGGGCCTTTGCAACTAATGAAAAACTGTTTTTT
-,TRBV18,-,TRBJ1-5,CASSPGVGGVNQPQHF,TGTGCCAGCTCACCAGGGGTAGGGGGGGTCAATCAGCCCCAGCATTTT
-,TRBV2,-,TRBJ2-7,CASSGSFSYEQYF,TGTGCCAGCAGTGGCAGCTTTTCCTACGAGCAGTACTTC
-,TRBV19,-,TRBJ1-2,CASSISGDGYTF,TGTGCCAGTAGTATATCCGGGGACGGCTACACCTTC
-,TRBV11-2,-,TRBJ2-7,CASSLGHGYEQYF,TGTGCCAGCAGCTTAGGACACGGCTACGAGCAGTACTTC
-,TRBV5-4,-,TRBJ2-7,CASSSRDTPYEQYF,TGTGCCAGCAGCTCCCGGGACACCCCCTACGAGCAGTACTTC
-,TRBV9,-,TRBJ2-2,CASSVEGNGELFF,TGTGCCAGCAGCGTAGAAGGAAACGGGGAGCTGTTTTTT
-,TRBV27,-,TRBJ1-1,CASSYTGPGTEAFF,TGTGCCAGCAGCTATACAGGGCCAGGGACTGAAGCTTTCTTT
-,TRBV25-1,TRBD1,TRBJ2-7,CASSTQGQGQNEQYF,TGTGCCAGCAGTACCCAGGGACAGGGTCAGAACGAGCAGTACTTC
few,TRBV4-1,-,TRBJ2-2,CASSQVAGELFF,TGCGCCAGCAGCCAAGTTGCCGGGGAGCTGTTTTTT
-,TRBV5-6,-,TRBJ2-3,CASSLGRADTQYF,TGTGCCAGCAGCCTCGGAAGGGCAGATACGCAGTATTTT
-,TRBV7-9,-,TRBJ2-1,CASSSRVTGYNEQFF,TGTGCCAGCAGTTCTAGGGTGACAGGATACAATGAGCAGTTCTTC
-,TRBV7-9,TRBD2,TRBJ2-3,CASRGGRTSTDTQYF,TGTGCCAGCAGAGGCGGGAGGACTAGCACAGATACGCAGTATTTT
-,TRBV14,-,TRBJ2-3,CASSLLGFTSTDTQYF,TGTGCCAGCAGCCTATTGGGGTTTACTAGCACAGATACGCAGTATTTT
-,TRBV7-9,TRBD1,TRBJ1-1,CASSSPTTGVLNTEAFF,TGTGCCAGCAGCTCCCCCACGACAGGGGTGCTGAACACTGAAGCTTTCTTT
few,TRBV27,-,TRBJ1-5,CASSFGGNQPQHF,TGTGCCAGCAGTTTCGGGGGCAATCAGCCCCAGCATTTT
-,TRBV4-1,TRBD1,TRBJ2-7,CASSQDGTGMYEQYF,TGCGCCAGCAGCCAAGATGGGACAGGGATGTACGAGCAGTACTTC